Listed here are 23 T cell receptor beta chains from one sample, sequenced in a study of vaccination and CD4 T cells after COVID-19. Sequenced with the Oncomine TCR Beta short-read assay was DNA taken from cultured CD4+ T cells. TCRdb reprocessed the PCR reads via MiXCR and lists one record per CDR3 protein. This sample carries some 20,000 distinct CDR3 sequences, around two fifths of them seen once, and the ten largest clones take 25% to 30%. No cognate antigen is known for these TCRs. The time point here: late sampling 161 to 241 days after vaccination in three convalescent patients. The treatment denotes: roughly 10-day PBMC culture with coronavirus spike peptide pools or control peptides (ViraFEST assay). Sequenced here: CD4+ T cells from blood, cultured in vitro, sampled about 7 months after SARS-CoV-2 vaccination. Every receptor here comes from a human donor who had recovered from COVID-19.

The V call is TRBV11-1, the J call TRBJ2-7; 7 nucleotides align to TRBD1. After removal of 0 bases from V and 3 bases from J, the junction contained 2 bases not matched to a gene. Germline V gene data show CDR1 as SGHAT and CDR2 as FQDESV (reference sequence). The CDR3 sequence is 14 residues long. The chain's CDR3 is CASSLAWDSYEQYF. CDR3 DNA sequence: TGTGCCAGCAGCTTAGCGTGGGACAGCTACGAGCAGTACTTC.

In its sample, this clonotype ranks as medium-sized. The chain is built from TRBV7-9 and TRBJ1-6; D is unresolved. Trimming stripped 1 base from V and 10 bases from J, with 5 bases between. The germline gives CDR1 SEHNR, CDR2 FQNEAQ (reference sequence). The CDR3 spans 12 residues. The CDR3: CASSLDGSPLHF. Here the CDR3 DNA reads TGTGCCAGCAGCTTAGACGGGTCACCCCTCCACTTT.

The CDR3 region has the DNA TGTGCCACCAGCAGATACACCGGGACAGAGCAGTACTTC. Its protein is CATSRYTGTEQYF. The V and J genes are TRBV15 and TRBJ2-7; D may be TRBD1 (6 bases). The germline gives CDR1 LNHNV, CDR2 YYDKDF (reference sequence). V was clipped by 2 bases and J by 7 bases, with 12 bases between them. The length of the CDR3 is 13 residues.

The rearrangement links TRBV11-1 to TRBJ1-2; 8 positions match TRBD1. The length of the CDR3 is 17 residues. CDR1 is SGHAT, CDR2 FQDESV, per germline (reference sequence). With 5 bases clipped from V and 4 bases from J, the junction kept 15 bases outside the gene matches. This chain's CDR3 is CASSAQGAGSGLYGYTF. The CDR3 DNA reads TGTGCCAGCAGCGCCCAGGGGGCTGGTTCAGGCCTCTATGGCTACACCTTC.

This clonotype turned up a few times. The V call is TRBV7-3, the J call TRBJ2-5; 10 bases are a match to TRBD2. CDR3 length equals 14 residues. V lost 1 base and J lost 5; bases outside the gene matches: 1. Per the germline V gene, CDR1 is SGHTA and CDR2 is FQGTGA. The CDR3: CASSLSSGGETQYF. The CDR3 DNA follows: TGTGCCAGCAGCTTAAGTAGCGGGGGGGAGACCCAGTACTTC.

This clonotype came up a few times. The rearrangement uses TRBV19 and TRBJ2-5; D may be TRBD1 (5 bases). V was clipped by 1 base and J by 4 bases, with 7 bases between them. Per germline, CDR1 LNHDA and CDR2 SQIVND (reference sequence). This CDR3 has 13 amino acids. CDR3 in amino acids: CASSIGRGETQYF. The CDR3 DNA sequence: TGTGCCAGTAGTATAGGTAGGGGAGAGACCCAGTACTTC.

This chain joins TRBV7-2 and TRBJ1-6; D not certain. Germline V CDR1 and CDR2: SGHTA, FQGNSA. The CDR3 sequence is 15 residues long. Trimming removed 5 bases from V and 9 bases from J, with 17 bases in between. The CDR3 loop reads CASSPGLGFSSPLHF. For the CDR3, the DNA is TGTGCCAGCAGCCCCGGGTTAGGGTTCAGTTCACCCCTCCACTTT.

The chain joins TRBV6-7 to TRBJ2-7; weak D call: TRBD1 (6 bases). TRBV6-7 is placed among ORFs of uncertain function. The CDR3 contains 16 residues. Trimming took 8 bases from V and 3 from J, leaving 23 bases between them. The CDR3 region is CASPDTTGSGLYEQYF. CDR3 nucleotides: TGTGCCAGCCCCGACACGACAGGTTCCGGACTCTACGAGCAGTACTTC.

This clonotype came up a few times. V and J are TRBV24-1 and TRBJ1-2; D might be TRBD1 (5 bases). The CDR3 sequence is 15 residues long. V was shortened by 3 bases and J by 8 bases, with 18 bases between the two germline ends. CDR1 is KGHDR and CDR2 is SFDVKD in the germline V gene. CDR3 in amino acids: CATSDATPGGKGYTF. The CDR3 DNA is TGTGCCACCAGTGATGCAACCCCCGGGGGGAAGGGCTACACCTTC.

This clonotype occurred a few times. This rearrangement joins TRBV6-2 or TRBV6-3 to TRBJ1-6, with a tentative D call TRBD1 (6 bases). Deletions cut 10 bases from V and 6 bases from J, with 19 bases between. This CDR3 contains 15 residues. Germline loops: CDR1 MNHEY, CDR2 SVGEGT. The DNA for the CDR3 is TGTGCCACCACTCCGGGGGGCGACGGTAATTCACCCCTCCACTTT. Protein sequence: CATTPGGDGNSPLHF.

The chain couples TRBV20-1 to TRBJ2-7; 13 nucleotides line up with TRBD2. The V gene end was trimmed by 0 bases and the J gene end by 4 bases; junction bases not matched to a gene: 9. Germline V lookup: CDR1 DFQATT, CDR2 SNEGSKA (reference sequence). The CDR3 consists of 17 residues. The CDR3 region has the DNA TGCAGTGCTAGAGATCTCACTAGCGGGAGGGCCCCGTACGAGCAGTACTTC. Translated: CSARDLTSGRAPYEQYF.

This chain links TRBV19 with TRBJ2-7; no firm D call. The CDR3 totals 15 residues. Trimming cost V 1 base and J 0 bases, with 10 bases left between them. Per germline, CDR1 LNHDA and CDR2 SQIVND (reference sequence). CDR3 sequence: CASSIGPVSSYEQYF. The DNA of the CDR3 is TGTGCCAGTAGTATAGGGCCGGTTAGCTCCTACGAGCAGTACTTC.

The V call is TRBV5-3, the J call TRBJ2-7; D might be TRBD2 (7 bases). TRBV5-3 is an ORF, with its function uncertain. The CDR3 totals 18 residues. V was pared by 3 bases and J by 5 bases, with 27 bases between. The CDR3 is CARSSRRCSGGGEDEQYF. Written as DNA, the CDR3 is TGTGCCAGAAGCTCCCGAAGGTGTAGCGGAGGGGGGGAGGACGAGCAGTACTTC.

This chain uses TRBV7-2 with TRBJ2-5; 7 bases align to TRBD1. This CDR3 spans 14 amino acids. Unmatched junction bases numbered 6, after V lost 3 bases and J lost 5 bases. CDR1 and CDR2 (germline): SGHTA, FQGNSA. The CDR3 here is CASSLVEGAETQYF. DNA of the CDR3: TGTGCCAGCAGCTTGGTAGAGGGGGCGGAGACCCAGTACTTC.

V gene TRBV9 combines with J gene TRBJ1-1; maybe TRBD1 (5 bases). CDR3 length: 15 residues. V was clipped by 0 bases and J by 2 bases, with 11 bases between them. Germline V gives CDR1 SGDLS, CDR2 YYNGEE. The DNA of the CDR3 is TGTGCCAGCAGCGTAGGGACACCCAGAAACACTGAAGCTTTCTTT. Amino acids: CASSVGTPRNTEAFF.

The J gene is TRBJ2-7, the V gene TRBV2; D call uncertain. Trimming cost V 5 bases and J 3 bases, with 8 bases left between them. Per the germline V gene, CDR1 is SNHLY and CDR2 is FYNNEI. There are 12 residues in the CDR3. Here the CDR3 DNA reads TGTGCCAGCAGTACCGATAGCTACGAGCAGTACTTC. Amino acids: CASSTDSYEQYF. The full variable domain, with the rest looked up from reference TRBV2 and TRBJ2-7, is EPEVTQTPSHQVTQMGQEVILRCVPISNHLYFYWYRQILGQKVEFLVSFYNNEISEKSEIFDDQFSVERPDGSNFTLKIRSTKLEDSAMYFCASSTDSYEQYFGPGTRLTVT.

This clonotype was counted only a few times. The chain has TRBV6-2 or TRBV6-3 and TRBJ1-5; the D gene is possibly TRBD1 (5 bases). The CDR3 has 13 residues. Trimming left V 6 bases short and J 7 bases short, with 13 bases between. Germline V lookup: CDR1 MNHEY, CDR2 SVGEGT. As DNA, the CDR3 is TGTGCCAGCAGAGCAGGGAATGTACAGCCCCAGCATTTT. It specifies CASRAGNVQPQHF.

The rearrangement uses TRBV20-1 and TRBJ2-3; D perhaps matches TRBD2 (6 bases). V lost 0 bases to trimming and J lost 2 bases, with 9 bases between them. CDR1 and CDR2 from the germline V gene are DFQATT and SNEGSKA (reference sequence). The CDR3 contains 14 residues. This CDR3 reads CSARDRGNTDTQYF. CDR3 sequence (DNA): TGCAGTGCTAGAGACCGGGGGAACACAGATACGCAGTATTTT.

The chain is built from TRBV9 and TRBJ1-1, with D possibly being TRBD1 (5 bases). The V gene lost 0 bases and the J gene lost 1 base, with 7 bases spanning the gap. The CDR3 spans 14 residues. Germline assignment: CDR1 SGDLS and CDR2 YYNGEE. CDR3 DNA: TGTGCCAGCAGCGTAGTAGGACAGAACACTGAAGCTTTCTTT. Protein sequence: CASSVVGQNTEAFF.

This clonotype has more than one count but fewer than ten. The chain links TRBV20-1 to TRBJ1-5; 7 nucleotides align to TRBD1. J lost 2 bases, V lost 7 bases, and 5 bases had no gene match. The CDR3 is 13 amino acids. Germline V gives CDR1 DFQATT, CDR2 SNEGSKA (reference sequence). CDR3 DNA: TGCAGTGGAACAGGGGACCGCAATCAGCCCCAGCATTTT. This codes for CSGTGDRNQPQHF.

This chain joins TRBV15 and TRBJ2-3, with TRBD2 identical over 9 bases. V shed 1 base and J 7 bases; nucleotides not matched to a gene: 12. The CDR3 is 17 residues long. Germline V CDR1 and CDR2: LNHNV, YYDKDF (reference sequence). CDR3 amino acids: CATSRGILAGGLNTQYF. The DNA of the CDR3 is TGTGCCACCAGCAGAGGAATTCTGGCGGGGGGGCTAAATACGCAGTATTTT.

The chain recombines TRBV27 with TRBJ2-1, with a possible D match to TRBD2 (6 bases). The ends were cut back, 5 bases at V and 0 bases at J, with 11 bases in the middle. This CDR3 is 15 amino acids long. Germline-derived CDR1 and CDR2 are MNHEY and SMNVEV (reference sequence). CDR3 in amino acids: CASSETRDSYNEQFF. The CDR3, as DNA: TGTGCCAGCAGTGAGACTAGGGACTCCTACAATGAGCAGTTCTTC.

This clonotype was observed a handful of times. This sequence joins TRBV19 and TRBJ1-2, with D possibly matching TRBD1 (6 bases). CDR3 length: 15 amino acids. Trimming cost V 2 bases and J 8 bases, with 18 bases left between them. Germline assignment: CDR1 LNHDA and CDR2 SQIVND (reference sequence). CDR3 region: CASSILWGEQGGYTF. The CDR3 bases are TGTGCCAGTAGTATACTTTGGGGAGAACAGGGAGGCTACACCTTC.